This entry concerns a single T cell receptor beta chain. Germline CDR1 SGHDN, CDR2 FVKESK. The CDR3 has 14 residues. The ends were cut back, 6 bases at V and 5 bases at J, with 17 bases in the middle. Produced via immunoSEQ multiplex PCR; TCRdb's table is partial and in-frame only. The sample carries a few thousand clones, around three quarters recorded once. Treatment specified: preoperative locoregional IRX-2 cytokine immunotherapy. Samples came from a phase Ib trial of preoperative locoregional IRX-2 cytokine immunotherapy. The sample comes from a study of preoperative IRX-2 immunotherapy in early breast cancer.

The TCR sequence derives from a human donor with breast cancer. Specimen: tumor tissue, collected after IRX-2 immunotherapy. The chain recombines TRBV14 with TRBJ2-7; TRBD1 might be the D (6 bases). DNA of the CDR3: TGTGCCAGCAGGAAACAGGGTCCCGATCACGAGCAGTACTTC. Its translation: CASRKQGPDHEQYF.